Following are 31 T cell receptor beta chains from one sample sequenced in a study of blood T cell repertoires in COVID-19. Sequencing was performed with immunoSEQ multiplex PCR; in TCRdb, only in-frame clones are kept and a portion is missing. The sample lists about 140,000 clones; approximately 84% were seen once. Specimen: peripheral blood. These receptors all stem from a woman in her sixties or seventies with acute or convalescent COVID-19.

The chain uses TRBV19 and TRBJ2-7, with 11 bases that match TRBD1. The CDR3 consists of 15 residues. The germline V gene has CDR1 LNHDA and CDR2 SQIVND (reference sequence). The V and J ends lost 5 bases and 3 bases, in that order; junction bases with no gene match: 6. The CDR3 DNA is TGTGCCAGTAGTGGGACAGGGGGAGCTATCTACGAGCAGTACTTC. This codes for CASSGTGGAIYEQYF.

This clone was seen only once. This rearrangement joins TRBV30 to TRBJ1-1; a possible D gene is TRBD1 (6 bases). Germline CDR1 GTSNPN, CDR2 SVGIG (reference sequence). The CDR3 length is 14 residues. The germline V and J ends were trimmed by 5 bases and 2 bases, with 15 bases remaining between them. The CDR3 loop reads CAWSRTARNTEAFF. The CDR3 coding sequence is TGTGCCTGGTCAAGGACAGCGCGAAACACTGAAGCTTTCTTT.

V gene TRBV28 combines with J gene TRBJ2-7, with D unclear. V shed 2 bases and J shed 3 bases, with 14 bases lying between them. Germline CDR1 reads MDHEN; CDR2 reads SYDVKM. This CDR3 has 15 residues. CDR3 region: CASSLRPEAYYEQYF. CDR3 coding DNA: TGTGCCAGCAGTTTACGTCCAGAGGCTTACTACGAGCAGTACTTC.

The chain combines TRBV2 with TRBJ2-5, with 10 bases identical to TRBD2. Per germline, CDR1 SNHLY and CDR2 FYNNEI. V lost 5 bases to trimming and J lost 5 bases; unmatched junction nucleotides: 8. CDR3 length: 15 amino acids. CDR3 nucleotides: TGTGCCAGCAGTTCCGAAAGCGGGAGGGGTGAGACCCAGTACTTC. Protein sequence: CASSSESGRGETQYF. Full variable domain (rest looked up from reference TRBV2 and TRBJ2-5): EPEVTQTPSHQVTQMGQEVILRCVPISNHLYFYWYRQILGQKVEFLVSFYNNEISEKSEIFDDQFSVERPDGSNFTLKIRSTKLEDSAMYFCASSSESGRGETQYFGPGTRLLVL.

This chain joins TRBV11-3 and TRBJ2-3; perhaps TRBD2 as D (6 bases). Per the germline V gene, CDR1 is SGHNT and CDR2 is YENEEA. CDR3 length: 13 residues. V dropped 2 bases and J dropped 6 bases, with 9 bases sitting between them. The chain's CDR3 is CASSLRGRDTQYF. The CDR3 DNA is TGTGCCAGCAGCTTACGGGGGAGGGATACGCAGTATTTT. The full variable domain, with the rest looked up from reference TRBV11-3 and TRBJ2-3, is EAGVVQSPRYKIIEKKQPVAFWCNPISGHNTLYWYLQNLGQGPELLIRYENEEAVDDSQLPKDRFSAERLKGVDSTLKIQPAELGDSAVYLCASSLRGRDTQYFGPGTRLTVL.

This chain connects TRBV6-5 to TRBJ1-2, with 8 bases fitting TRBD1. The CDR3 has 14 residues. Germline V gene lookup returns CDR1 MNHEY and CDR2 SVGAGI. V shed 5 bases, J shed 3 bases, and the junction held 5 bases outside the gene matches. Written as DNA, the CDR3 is TGTGCCAGCAGTACCGGACAGGGCGACTATGGCTACACCTTC. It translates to CASSTGQGDYGYTF.

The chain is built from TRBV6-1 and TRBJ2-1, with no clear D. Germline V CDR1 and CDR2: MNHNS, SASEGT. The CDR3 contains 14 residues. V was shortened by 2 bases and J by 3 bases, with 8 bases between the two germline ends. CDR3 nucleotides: TGTGCCAGCAGTGAATTTTCCGGCTACAATGAGCAGTTCTTC. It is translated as CASSEFSGYNEQFF.

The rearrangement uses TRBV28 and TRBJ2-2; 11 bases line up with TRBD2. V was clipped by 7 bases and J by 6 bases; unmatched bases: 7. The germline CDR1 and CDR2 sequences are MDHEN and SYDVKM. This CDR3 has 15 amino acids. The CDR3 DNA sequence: TGTGCCAGCACTCTAGCGGGAGGAAATTCCGGGGAGCTGTTTTTT. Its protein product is CASTLAGGNSGELFF.

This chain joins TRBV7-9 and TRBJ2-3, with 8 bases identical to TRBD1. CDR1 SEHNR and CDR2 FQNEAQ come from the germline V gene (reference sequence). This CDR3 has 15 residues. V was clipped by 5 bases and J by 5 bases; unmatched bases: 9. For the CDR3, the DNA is TGTGCCAGCAGCGTAATAGGACAGGGCAAAGATACGCAGTATTTT. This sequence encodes CASSVIGQGKDTQYF.

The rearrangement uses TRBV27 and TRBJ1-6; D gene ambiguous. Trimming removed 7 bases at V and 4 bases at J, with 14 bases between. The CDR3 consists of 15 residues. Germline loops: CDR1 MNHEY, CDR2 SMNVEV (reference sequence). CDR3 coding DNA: TGTGCCAGCAACCCAGGACGAGGGTATAATTCACCCCTCCACTTT. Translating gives CASNPGRGYNSPLHF.

The CDR3 DNA sequence: TGTGCCATCAGTGAGTCGGGACAGGGGGCTTATAACTATGGCTACACCTTC. Translation: CAISESGQGAYNYGYTF. The chain is built from TRBV10-3 and TRBJ1-2; 12 nucleotides match TRBD1. Germline loops: CDR1 ENHRY, CDR2 SYGVKD. This CDR3 region has 17 residues. The trim removed 0 bases at V and 1 base at J, leaving 3 bases unmatched.

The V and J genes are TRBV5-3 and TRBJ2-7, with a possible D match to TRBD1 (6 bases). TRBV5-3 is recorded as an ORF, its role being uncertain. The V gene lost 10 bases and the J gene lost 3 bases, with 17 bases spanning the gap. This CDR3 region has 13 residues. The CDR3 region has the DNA TGTGCCCCAGGGGCAGGGGTCCACTACGAGCAGTACTTC. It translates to CAPGAGVHYEQYF.

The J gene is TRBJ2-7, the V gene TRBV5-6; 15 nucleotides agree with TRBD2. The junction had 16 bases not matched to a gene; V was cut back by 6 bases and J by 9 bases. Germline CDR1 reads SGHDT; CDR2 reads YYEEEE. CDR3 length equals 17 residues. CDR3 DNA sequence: TGTGCCAGCACATCAGGACTAGCGGGAGGGCTTATCGACGGGCAGTACTTC. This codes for CASTSGLAGGLIDGQYF. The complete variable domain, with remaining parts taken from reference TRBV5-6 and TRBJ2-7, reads DAGVTQSPTHLIKTRGQQVTLRCSPKSGHDTVSWYQQALGQGPQFIFQYYEEEERQRGNFPDRFSGHQFPNYSSELNVNALLLGDSALYLCASTSGLAGGLIDGQYFGPGTRLTVT.

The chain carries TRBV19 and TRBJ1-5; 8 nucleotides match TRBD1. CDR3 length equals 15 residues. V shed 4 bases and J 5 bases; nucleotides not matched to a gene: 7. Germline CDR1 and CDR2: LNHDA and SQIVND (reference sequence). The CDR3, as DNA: TGTGCCAGTAGTAGAGGGCGACAGGGGCATCAGCCCCAGCATTTT. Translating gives CASSRGRQGHQPQHF.

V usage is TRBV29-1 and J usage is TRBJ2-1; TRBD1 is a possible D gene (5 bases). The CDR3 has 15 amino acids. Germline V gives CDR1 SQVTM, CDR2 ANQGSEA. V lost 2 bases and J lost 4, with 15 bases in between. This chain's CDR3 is CSVEIGHNSYNEQFF. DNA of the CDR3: TGCAGCGTTGAAATTGGACACAATTCTTACAATGAGCAGTTCTTC.

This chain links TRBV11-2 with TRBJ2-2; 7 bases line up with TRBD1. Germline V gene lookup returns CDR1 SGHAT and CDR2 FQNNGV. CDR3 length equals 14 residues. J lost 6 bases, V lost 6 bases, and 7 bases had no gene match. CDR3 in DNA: TGTGCCAGCAGGGACAGGCCGTCTCCCGGGGAGCTGTTTTTT. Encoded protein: CASRDRPSPGELFF.

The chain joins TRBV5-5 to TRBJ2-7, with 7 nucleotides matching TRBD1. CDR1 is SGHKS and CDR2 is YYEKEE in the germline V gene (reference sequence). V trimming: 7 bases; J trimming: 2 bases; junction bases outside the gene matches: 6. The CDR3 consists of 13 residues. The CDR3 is CASGRQGPYEQYF. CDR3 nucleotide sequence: TGTGCCAGCGGTCGACAGGGACCCTACGAGCAGTACTTC. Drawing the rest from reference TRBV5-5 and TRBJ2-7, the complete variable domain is DAGVTQSPTHLIKTRGQQVTLRCSPISGHKSVSWYQQVLGQGPQFIFQYYEKEERGRGNFPDRFSARQFPNYSSELNVNALLLGDSALYLCASGRQGPYEQYFGPGTRLTVT.

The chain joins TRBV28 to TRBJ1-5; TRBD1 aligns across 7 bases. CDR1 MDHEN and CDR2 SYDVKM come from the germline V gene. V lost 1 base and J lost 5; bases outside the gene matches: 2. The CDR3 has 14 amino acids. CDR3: CASSLSDRHQPQHF. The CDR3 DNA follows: TGTGCCAGCAGTTTATCGGACAGGCATCAGCCCCAGCATTTT. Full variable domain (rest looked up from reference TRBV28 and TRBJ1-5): DVKVTQSSRYLVKRTGEKVFLECVQDMDHENMFWYRQDPGLGLRLIYFSYDVKMKEKGDIPEGYSVSREKKERFSLILESASTNQTSMYLCASSLSDRHQPQHFGDGTRLSIL.

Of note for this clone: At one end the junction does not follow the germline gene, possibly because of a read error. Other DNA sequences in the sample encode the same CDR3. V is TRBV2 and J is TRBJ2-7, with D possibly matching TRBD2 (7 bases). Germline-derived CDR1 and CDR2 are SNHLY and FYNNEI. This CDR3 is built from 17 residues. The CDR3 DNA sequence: TGTGCCAGCAGTGAAGCGAGGGGGGGAGCGGGGCGCGGCGAGCAATACTTC. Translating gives CASSEARGGAGRGEQYF.

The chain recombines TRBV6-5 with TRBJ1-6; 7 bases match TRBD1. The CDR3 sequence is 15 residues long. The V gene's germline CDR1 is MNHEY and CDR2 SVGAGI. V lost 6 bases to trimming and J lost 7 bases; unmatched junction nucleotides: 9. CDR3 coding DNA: TGTGCCAGCAGAGTACAGGGGAGGCTGAATTCACCCCTCCACTTT. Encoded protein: CASRVQGRLNSPLHF.

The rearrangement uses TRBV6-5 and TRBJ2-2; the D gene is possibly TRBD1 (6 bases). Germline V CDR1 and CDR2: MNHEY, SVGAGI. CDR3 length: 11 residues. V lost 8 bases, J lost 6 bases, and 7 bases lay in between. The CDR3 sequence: CASYRAGELFF. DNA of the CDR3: TGTGCCAGCTACAGGGCCGGGGAGCTGTTTTTT.

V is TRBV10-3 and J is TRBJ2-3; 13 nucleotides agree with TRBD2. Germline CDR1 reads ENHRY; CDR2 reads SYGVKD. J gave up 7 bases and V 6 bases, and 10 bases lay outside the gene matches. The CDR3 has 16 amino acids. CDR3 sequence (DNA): TGTGCCATCAGCCACGGACTAGCGGGAGCCGAATATACGCAGTATTTT. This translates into CAISHGLAGAEYTQYF.

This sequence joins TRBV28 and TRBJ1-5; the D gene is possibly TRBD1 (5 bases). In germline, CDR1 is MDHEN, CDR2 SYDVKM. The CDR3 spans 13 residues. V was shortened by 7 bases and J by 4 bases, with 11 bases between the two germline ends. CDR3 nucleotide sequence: TGTGCCAGCATCAGGGAGGCGAATCAGCCCCAGCATTTT. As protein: CASIREANQPQHF.

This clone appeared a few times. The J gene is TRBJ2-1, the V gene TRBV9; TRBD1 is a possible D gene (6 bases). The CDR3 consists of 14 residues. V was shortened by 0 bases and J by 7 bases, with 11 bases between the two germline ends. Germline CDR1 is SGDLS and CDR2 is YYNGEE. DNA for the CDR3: TGTGCCAGCAGCGTAGGGACAGTGGAGAATGAGCAGTTCTTC. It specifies CASSVGTVENEQFF. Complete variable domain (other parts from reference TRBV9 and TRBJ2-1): DSGVTQTPKHLITATGQRVTLRCSPRSGDLSVYWYQQSLDQGLQFLIQYYNGEERAKGNILERFSAQQFPDLHSELNLSSLELGDSALYFCASSVGTVENEQFFGPGTRLTVL.

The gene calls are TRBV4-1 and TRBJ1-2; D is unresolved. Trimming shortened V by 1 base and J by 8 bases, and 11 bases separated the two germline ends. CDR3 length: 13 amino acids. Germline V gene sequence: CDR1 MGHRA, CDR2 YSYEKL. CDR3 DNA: TGCGCCAGCAGCCAAGTCGGATCTAGCGGCTACACCTTC. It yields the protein CASSQVGSSGYTF.

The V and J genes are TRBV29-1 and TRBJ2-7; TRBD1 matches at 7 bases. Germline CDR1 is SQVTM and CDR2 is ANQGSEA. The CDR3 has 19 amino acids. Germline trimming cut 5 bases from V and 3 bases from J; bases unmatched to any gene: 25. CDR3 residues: CSVRQQGNRSSEAVYEQYF. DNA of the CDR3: TGCAGCGTTCGCCAACAGGGGAACCGGTCCAGCGAGGCCGTCTACGAGCAGTACTTC.

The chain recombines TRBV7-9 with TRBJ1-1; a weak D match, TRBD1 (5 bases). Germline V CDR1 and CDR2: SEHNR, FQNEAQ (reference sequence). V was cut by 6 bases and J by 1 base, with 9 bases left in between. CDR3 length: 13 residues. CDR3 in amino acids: CASRAGGNTEAFF. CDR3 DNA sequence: TGTGCCAGCAGGGCGGGGGGGAACACTGAAGCTTTCTTT.

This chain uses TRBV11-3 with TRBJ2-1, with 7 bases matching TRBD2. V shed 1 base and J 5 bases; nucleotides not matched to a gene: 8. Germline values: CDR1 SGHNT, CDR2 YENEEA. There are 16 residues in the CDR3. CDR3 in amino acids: CASSLGGGLQNNEQFF. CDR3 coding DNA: TGTGCCAGCAGCTTAGGGGGGGGACTTCAGAACAATGAGCAGTTCTTC.

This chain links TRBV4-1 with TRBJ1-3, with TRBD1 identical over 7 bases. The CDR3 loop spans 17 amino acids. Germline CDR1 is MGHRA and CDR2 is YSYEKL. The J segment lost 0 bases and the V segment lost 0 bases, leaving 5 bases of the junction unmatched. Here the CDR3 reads CASSQEEGGSSGNTIYF. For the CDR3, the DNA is TGCGCCAGCAGCCAAGAAGAAGGGGGCAGCTCTGGAAACACCATATATTTT.

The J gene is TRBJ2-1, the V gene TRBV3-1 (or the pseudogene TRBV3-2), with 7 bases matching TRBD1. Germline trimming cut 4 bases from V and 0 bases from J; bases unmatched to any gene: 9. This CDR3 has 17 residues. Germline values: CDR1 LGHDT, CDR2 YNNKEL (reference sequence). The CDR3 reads CASSPGTAWDSYNEQFF. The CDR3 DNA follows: TGTGCCAGCAGCCCAGGGACAGCGTGGGACTCCTACAATGAGCAGTTCTTC.

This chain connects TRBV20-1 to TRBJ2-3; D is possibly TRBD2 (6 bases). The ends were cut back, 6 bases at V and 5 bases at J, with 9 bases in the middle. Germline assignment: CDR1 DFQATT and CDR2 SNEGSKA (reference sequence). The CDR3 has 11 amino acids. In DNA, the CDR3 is TGCAGTGCCCCGGGGGTAGATACGCAGTATTTT. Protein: CSAPGVDTQYF.